This T cell receptor (beta chain) is drawn from a study of blood T cell repertoires in COVID-19. The CDR3 extends over 16 amino acids. Germline V lookup: CDR1 SGHRS, CDR2 YFSETQ. V trimming: 4 bases; J trimming: 4 bases; junction bases outside the gene matches: 11. Per the study methods: The assay estimated nucleated cells by amplifying reference gene primers. Sequencing was performed with immunoSEQ multiplex PCR; in TCRdb, only in-frame clones are kept and a portion is missing. Clone size and V and J calls were adopted from that table, with D and trimming inferred from the DNA. This table has roughly 250,000 clones, about 88% appearing once.

The chain recombines TRBV5-1 with TRBJ2-1, with 7 bases identical to TRBD1. What was sequenced was peripheral blood. The receptor's source is a woman aged 40 to 50 who had recovered from COVID-19. CDR3 residues: CASSAGDRVPYNEQFF. CDR3 coding DNA: TGCGCCAGCAGCGCAGGAGACAGGGTACCTTACAATGAGCAGTTCTTC.